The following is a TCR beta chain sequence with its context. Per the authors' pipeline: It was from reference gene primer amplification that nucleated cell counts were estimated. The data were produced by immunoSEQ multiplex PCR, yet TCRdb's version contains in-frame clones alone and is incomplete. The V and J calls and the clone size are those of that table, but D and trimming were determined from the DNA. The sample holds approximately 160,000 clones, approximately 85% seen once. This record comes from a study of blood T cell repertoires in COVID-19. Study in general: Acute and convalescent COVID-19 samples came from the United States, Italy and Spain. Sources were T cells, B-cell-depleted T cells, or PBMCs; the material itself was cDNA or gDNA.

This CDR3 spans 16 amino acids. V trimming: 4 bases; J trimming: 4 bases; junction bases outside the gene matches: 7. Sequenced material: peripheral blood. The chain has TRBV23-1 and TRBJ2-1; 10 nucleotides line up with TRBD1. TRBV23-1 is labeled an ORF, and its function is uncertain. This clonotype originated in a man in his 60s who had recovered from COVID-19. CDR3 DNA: TGCGCCAGCAGTCCACCGGGACAGGGGCTTTACAATGAGCAGTTCTTC. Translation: CASSPPGQGLYNEQFF.